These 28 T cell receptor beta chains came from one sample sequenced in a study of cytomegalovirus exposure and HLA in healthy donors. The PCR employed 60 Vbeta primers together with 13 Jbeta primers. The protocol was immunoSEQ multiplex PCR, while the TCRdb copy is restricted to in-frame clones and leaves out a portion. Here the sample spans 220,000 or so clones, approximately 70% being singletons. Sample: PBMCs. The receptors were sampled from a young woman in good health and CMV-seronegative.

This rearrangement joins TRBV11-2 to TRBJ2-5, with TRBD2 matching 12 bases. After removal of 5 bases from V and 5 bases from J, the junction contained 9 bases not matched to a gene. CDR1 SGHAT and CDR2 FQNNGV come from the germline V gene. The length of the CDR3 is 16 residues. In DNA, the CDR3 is TGTGCCAGCAGCCGCGGGACTAGCGGGTACCCGGAGACCCAGTACTTC. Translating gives CASSRGTSGYPETQYF.

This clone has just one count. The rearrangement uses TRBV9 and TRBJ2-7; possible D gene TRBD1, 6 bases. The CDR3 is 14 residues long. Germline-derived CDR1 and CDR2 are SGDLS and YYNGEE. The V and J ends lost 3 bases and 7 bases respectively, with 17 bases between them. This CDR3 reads CASSAQGTPWEQYF. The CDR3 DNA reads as TGTGCCAGCAGCGCCCAGGGGACACCGTGGGAGCAGTACTTC.

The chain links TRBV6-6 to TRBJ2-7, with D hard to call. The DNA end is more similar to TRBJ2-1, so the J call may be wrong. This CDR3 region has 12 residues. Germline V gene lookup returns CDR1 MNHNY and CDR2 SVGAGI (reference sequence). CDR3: CASSEPSYEQFF. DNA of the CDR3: TGTGCCAGCAGTGAGCCTAGTTACGAGCAGTTCTTC.

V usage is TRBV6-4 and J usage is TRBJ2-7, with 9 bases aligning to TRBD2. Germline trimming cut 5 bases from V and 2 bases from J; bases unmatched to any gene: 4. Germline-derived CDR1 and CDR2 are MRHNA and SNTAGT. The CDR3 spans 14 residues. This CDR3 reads CASSPLAGPYEQYF. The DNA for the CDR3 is TGTGCCAGCAGTCCACTAGCGGGCCCCTACGAGCAGTACTTC.

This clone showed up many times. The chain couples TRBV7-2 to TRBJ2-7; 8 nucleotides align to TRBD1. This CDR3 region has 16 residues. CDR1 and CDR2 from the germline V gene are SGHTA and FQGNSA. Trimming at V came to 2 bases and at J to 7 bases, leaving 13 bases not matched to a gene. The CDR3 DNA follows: TGTGCCAGCAGCTTAAACTCGGGCCAGGGGGCGGGAGAGCAGTACTTC. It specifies CASSLNSGQGAGEQYF.

CDR3 residues: CASSIAGSRNEQFF. Here the CDR3 DNA reads TGTGCCAGTAGTATAGCGGGGAGCAGGAATGAGCAGTTCTTC. The V and J genes are TRBV19 and TRBJ2-1, with D maybe TRBD2 (5 bases). V was clipped by 1 base and J by 7 bases, with 11 bases between them. The CDR3 spans 14 residues. The V gene's germline CDR1 is LNHDA and CDR2 SQIVND (reference sequence).

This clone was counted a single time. CDR3 nucleotides: TGTGCCAGCAGCTTAGCGGACAGCTCCTACGAGCAGTACTTC. It is translated as CASSLADSSYEQYF. The gene calls are TRBV11-2 and TRBJ2-7; tentatively, D is TRBD1 (6 bases). The germline CDR1 and CDR2 sequences are SGHAT and FQNNGV. CDR3 length: 14 residues. With 1 base removed from V and 0 bases from J, the gap between germline ends came to 7 bases. Using reference TRBV11-2 and TRBJ2-7 for the parts outside the CDR3, the full variable domain is EAGVAQSPRYKIIEKRQSVAFWCNPISGHATLYWYQQILGQGPKLLIQFQNNGVVDDSQLPKDRFSAERLKGVDSTLKIQPAKLEDSAVYLCASSLADSSYEQYFGPGTRLTVT.

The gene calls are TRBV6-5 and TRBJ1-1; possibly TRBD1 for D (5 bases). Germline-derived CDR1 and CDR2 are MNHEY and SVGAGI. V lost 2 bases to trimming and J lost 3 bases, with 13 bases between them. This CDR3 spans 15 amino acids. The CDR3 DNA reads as TGTGCCAGCAGTTACGGTACAGGCGGCCACACTGAAGCTTTCTTT. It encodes CASSYGTGGHTEAFF.

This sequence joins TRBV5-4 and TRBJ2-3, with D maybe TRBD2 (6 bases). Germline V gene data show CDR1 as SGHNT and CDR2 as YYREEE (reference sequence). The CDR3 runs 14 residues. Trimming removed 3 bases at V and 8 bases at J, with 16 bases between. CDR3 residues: CASSSRLDGGTQYF. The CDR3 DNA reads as TGTGCCAGCAGCTCCCGACTAGATGGGGGTACGCAGTATTTT.

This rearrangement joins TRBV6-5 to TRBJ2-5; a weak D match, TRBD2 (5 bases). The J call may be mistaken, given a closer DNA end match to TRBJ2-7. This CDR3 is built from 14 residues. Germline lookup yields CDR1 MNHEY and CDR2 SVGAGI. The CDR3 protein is CASSYSLDSYEQYF. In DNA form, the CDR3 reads TGTGCCAGCAGTTACTCCTTGGACTCGTACGAGCAGTACTTC.

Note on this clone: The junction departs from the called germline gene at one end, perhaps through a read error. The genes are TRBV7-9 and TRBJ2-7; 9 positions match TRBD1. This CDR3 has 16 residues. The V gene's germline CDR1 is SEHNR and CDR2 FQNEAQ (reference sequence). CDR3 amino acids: CSSSSPPGQGFYEQYF. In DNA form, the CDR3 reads TGTTCCAGCAGCTCACCGCCGGGACAGGGATTCTACGAGCAGTACTTC.

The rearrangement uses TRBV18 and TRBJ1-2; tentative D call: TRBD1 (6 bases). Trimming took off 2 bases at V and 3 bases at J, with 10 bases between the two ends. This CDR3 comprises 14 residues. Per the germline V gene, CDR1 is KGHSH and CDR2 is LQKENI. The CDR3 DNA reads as TGTGCCAGCTCACCAACAGGGATGGACTATGGCTACACCTTC. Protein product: CASSPTGMDYGYTF. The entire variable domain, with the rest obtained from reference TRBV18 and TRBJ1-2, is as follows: NAGVMQNPRHLVRRRGQEARLRCSPMKGHSHVYWYRQLPEEGLKFMVYLQKENIIDESGMPKERFSAEFPKEGPSILRIQQVVRGDSAAYFCASSPTGMDYGYTFGSGTRLTVV.

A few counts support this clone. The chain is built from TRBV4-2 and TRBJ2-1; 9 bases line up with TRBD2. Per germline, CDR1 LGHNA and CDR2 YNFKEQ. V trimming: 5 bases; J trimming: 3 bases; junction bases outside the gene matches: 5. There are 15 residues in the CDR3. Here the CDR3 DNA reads TGTGCCAGCAGCTCCCGACTAGCGGACTACAATGAGCAGTTCTTC. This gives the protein CASSSRLADYNEQFF.

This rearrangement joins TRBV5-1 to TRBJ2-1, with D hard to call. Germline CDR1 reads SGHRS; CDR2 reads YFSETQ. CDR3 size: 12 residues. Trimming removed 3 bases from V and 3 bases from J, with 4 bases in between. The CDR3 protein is CASSSFYNEQFF. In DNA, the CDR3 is TGCGCCAGCAGCTCGTTCTACAATGAGCAGTTCTTC. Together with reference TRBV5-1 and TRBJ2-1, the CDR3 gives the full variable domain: KAGVTQTPRYLIKTRGQQVTLSCSPISGHRSVSWYQQTPGQGLQFLFEYFSETQRNKGNFPGRFSGRQFSNSRSEMNVSTLELGDSALYLCASSSFYNEQFFGPGTRLTVL.

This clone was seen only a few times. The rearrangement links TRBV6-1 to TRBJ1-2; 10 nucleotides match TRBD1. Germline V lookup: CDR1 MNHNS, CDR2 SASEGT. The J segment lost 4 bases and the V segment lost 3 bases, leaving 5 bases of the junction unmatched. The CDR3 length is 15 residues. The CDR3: CASSESGTGVYGYTF. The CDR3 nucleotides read TGTGCCAGCAGTGAGTCCGGGACAGGGGTCTATGGCTACACCTTC.

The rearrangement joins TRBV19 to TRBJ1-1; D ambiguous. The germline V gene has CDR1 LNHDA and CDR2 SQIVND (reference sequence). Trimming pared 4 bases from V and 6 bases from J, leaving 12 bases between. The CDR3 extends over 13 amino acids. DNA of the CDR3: TGTGCCAGTAGTAGGCAACCGGGAGCTGAAGCTTTCTTT. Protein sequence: CASSRQPGAEAFF. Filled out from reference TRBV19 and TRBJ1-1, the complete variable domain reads DGGITQSPKYLFRKEGQNVTLSCEQNLNHDAMYWYRQDPGQGLRLIYYSQIVNDFQKGDIAEGYSVSREKKESFPLTVTSAQKNPTAFYLCASSRQPGAEAFFGQGTRLTVV.

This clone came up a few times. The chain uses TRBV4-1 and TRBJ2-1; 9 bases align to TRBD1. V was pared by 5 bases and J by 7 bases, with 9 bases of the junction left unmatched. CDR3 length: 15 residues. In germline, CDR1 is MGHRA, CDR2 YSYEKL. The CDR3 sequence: CASSVTGGRENEQFF. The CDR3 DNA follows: TGCGCCAGCAGCGTGACAGGGGGGAGAGAAAATGAGCAGTTCTTC.

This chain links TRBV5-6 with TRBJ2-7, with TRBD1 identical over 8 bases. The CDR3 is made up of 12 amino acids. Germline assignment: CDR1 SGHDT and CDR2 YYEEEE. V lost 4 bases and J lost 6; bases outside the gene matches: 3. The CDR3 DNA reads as TGTGCCAGCAGCAGGACAGGGAGCGAGCAGTACTTC. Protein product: CASSRTGSEQYF.

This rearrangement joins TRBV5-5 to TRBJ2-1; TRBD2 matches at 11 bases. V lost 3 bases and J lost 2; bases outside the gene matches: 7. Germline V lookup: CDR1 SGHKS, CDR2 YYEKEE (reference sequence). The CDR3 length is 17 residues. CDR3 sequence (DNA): TGTGCCAGCAGCTCCTTCACTAGCGGGGGAACCTACAATGAGCAGTTCTTC. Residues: CASSSFTSGGTYNEQFF.

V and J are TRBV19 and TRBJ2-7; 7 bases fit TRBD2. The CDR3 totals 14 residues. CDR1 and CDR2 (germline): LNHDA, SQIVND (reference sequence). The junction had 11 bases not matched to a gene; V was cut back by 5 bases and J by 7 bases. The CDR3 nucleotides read TGTGCCAGTAGTCCCGGGACCTCCGGGGGGGAGCAGTACTTC. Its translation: CASSPGTSGGEQYF.

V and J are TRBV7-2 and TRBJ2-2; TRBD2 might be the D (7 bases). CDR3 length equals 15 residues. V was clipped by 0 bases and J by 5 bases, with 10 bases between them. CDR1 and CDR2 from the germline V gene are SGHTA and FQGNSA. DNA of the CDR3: TGTGCCAGCAGCTTAGCGGGGGGGCTGACCGGGGAGCTGTTTTTT. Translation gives CASSLAGGLTGELFF.

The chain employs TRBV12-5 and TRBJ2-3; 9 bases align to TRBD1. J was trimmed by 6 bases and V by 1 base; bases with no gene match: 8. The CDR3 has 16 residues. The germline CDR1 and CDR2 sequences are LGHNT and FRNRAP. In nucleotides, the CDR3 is TGTGCTAGTGGTTTGGGGCGGACAGGGGTAACGGATACGCAGTATTTT. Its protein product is CASGLGRTGVTDTQYF.

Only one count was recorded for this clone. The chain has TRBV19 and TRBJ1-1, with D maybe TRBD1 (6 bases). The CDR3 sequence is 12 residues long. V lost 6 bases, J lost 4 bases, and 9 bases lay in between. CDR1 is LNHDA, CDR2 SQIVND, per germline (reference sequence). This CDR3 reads CASSQGSTEAFF. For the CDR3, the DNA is TGTGCCAGTAGCCAGGGGTCCACTGAAGCTTTCTTT.

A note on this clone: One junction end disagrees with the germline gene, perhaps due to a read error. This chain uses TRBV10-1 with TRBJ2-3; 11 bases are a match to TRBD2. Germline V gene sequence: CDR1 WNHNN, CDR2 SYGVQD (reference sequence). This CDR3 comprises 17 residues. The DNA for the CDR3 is TGCGTCAGCAGTGAAAAACTAGCGGGGGCCTACACAGATACGCAGTATTTT. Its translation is CVSSEKLAGAYTDTQYF.

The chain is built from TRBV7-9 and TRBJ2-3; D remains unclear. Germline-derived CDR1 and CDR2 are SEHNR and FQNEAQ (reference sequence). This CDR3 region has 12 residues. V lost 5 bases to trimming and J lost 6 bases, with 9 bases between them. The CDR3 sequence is CASSPDTDTQYF. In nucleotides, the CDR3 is TGTGCCAGCAGCCCAGATACGGATACGCAGTATTTT.

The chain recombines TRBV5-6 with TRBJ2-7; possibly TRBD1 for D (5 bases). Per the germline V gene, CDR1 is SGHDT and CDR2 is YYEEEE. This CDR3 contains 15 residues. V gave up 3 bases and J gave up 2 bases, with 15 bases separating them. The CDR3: CASSSLRTKTYEQYF. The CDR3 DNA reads TGTGCCAGCAGCTCTCTCCGGACAAAAACCTACGAGCAGTACTTC.

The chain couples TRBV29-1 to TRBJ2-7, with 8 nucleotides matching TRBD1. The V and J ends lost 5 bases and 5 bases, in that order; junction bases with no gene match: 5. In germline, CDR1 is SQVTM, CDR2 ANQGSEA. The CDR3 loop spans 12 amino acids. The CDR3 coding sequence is TGCAGCGTTACAGGGGGAATGAACGAGCAGTACTTC. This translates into CSVTGGMNEQYF.

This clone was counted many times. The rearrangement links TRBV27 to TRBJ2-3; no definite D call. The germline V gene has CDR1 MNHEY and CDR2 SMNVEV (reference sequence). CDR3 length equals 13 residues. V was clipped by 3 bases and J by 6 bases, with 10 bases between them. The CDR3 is CASSFAATDTQYF. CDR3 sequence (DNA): TGTGCCAGCAGTTTTGCGGCGACCGATACGCAGTATTTT.